These 10 T cell receptor beta chains share one sample of origin, sequenced in a study of radiation and T cells in renal cell carcinoma. The table came from immunoSEQ multiplex PCR; TCRdb's copy has only in-frame clones and leaves some out. The sample has around 30,000 clones, 81% seen once; the top ten hold approximately 30%. Time point described: blood 4 weeks post-SBRT, at nephrectomy. Treatment reported: 15 Gy SBRT to primary tumor, nephrectomy 4 weeks later. Source: blood, taken from a patient whose treatment included radiotherapy and nephrectomy. The receptors shown here come from a man aged 55 to 70 with renal cell carcinoma.

This clone turned up a few times. This specimen includes other DNA sequences encoding the same CDR3. The chain joins TRBV6-5 to TRBJ1-1, with a weak D call TRBD1 (5 bases). The V end was cut by 5 bases, the J end by 1 base, with 11 bases between. The CDR3 is 14 amino acids. Per the germline V gene, CDR1 is MNHEY and CDR2 is SVGAGI. CDR3 sequence: CASSLLGGNTEAFF. CDR3 bases: TGTGCCAGCAGTCTATTGGGGGGGAACACTGAAGCTTTCTTT.

V usage is TRBV5-8 and J usage is TRBJ2-3, with TRBD2 identical over 7 bases. Germline V lookup: CDR1 SGHTS, CDR2 YDEGEE. The CDR3 runs 16 residues. V lost 2 bases and J lost 0; bases outside the gene matches: 6. The CDR3 nucleotides read TGTGCCAGCAGCTTACTAACCGGGGGGAGCACAGATACGCAGTATTTT. Protein sequence: CASSLLTGGSTDTQYF.

The chain has TRBV6-1 and TRBJ1-1; 9 nucleotides line up with TRBD1. Germline assignment: CDR1 MNHNS and CDR2 SASEGT. Unmatched junction bases numbered 7, after V lost 6 bases and J lost 2 bases. This CDR3 comprises 15 residues. The CDR3 sequence: CASRTEQGANTEAFF. The CDR3 region has the DNA TGTGCCAGCAGAACCGAACAGGGGGCCAACACTGAAGCTTTCTTT.

The V and J genes are TRBV7-9 and TRBJ2-5, with TRBD1 identical over 7 bases. The CDR3 loop spans 14 amino acids. V trimming: 0 bases; J trimming: 5 bases; junction bases outside the gene matches: 3. CDR1 is SEHNR, CDR2 FQNEAQ, per germline (reference sequence). The chain's CDR3 is CASSLAGGGETQYF. CDR3 sequence (DNA): TGTGCCAGCAGCTTAGCAGGGGGCGGGGAGACCCAGTACTTC. The whole variable domain, filled in from reference TRBV7-9 and TRBJ2-5, reads DTGVSQNPRHKITKRGQNVTFRCDPISEHNRLYWYRQTLGQGPEFLTYFQNEAQLEKSRLLSDRFSAERPKGSFSTLEIQRTEQGDSAMYLCASSLAGGGETQYFGPGTRLLVL.

The chain employs TRBV7-7 and TRBJ2-7; D tentatively fits TRBD1 or TRBD2 (5 bases each). The CDR3 has 16 amino acids. V was clipped by 4 bases and J by 3 bases, with 19 bases between them. CDR1 and CDR2 (germline): SSHAT, FNYEAQ (reference sequence). The CDR3 region is CASSSIGARTYYEQYF. CDR3 in DNA: TGTGCCAGCAGCTCCATAGGGGCGAGGACTTACTACGAGCAGTACTTC. Full variable domain (remainder filled in from reference TRBV7-7 and TRBJ2-7): GAGVSQSPRYKVTKRGQDVTLRCDPISSHATLYWYQQALGQGPEFLTYFNYEAQPDKSGLPSDRFSAERPEGSISTLTIQRTEQRDSAMYRCASSSIGARTYYEQYFGPGTRLTVT.

The chain is built from TRBV15 and TRBJ2-5; D gene uncertain. The CDR3 runs 14 residues. Germline V CDR1 and CDR2: LNHNV, YYDKDF (reference sequence). V lost 2 bases, J lost 1 base, and 8 bases lay in between. CDR3 DNA: TGTGCCACCAGCAGAAAACTGGTCCAAGAGACCCAGTACTTC. Protein: CATSRKLVQETQYF.

The chain joins TRBV4-1 to TRBJ2-7; TRBD1 aligns across 10 bases. The length of the CDR3 is 16 residues. After removal of 4 bases from V and 4 bases from J, the junction contained 10 bases not matched to a gene. Germline assignment: CDR1 MGHRA and CDR2 YSYEKL. The DNA of the CDR3 is TGCGCCAGCAGCCGTTCCGGGACAGGGGCATCGTACGAGCAGTACTTC. As protein: CASSRSGTGASYEQYF.

By share of the sample, this clone is medium-sized (0.01 to 0.1%). V and J are TRBV5-1 and TRBJ1-1; possible D gene TRBD1, 6 bases. The CDR3 is 13 amino acids. V dropped 4 bases and J dropped 7 bases, with 14 bases sitting between them. Germline V gene data show CDR1 as SGHRS and CDR2 as YFSETQ. CDR3 region: CASSLTDSLEAFF. CDR3 DNA: TGCGCCAGCAGCCTAACGGACAGCCTTGAAGCTTTCTTT.

V usage is TRBV5-4 and J usage is TRBJ2-5, with 10 bases identical to TRBD2. The V and J ends lost 4 bases and 3 bases, in that order; junction bases with no gene match: 3. CDR1 is SGHNT and CDR2 is YYREEE in the germline V gene (reference sequence). The length of the CDR3 is 14 residues. CDR3 amino acids: CASSPGLAEETQYF. For the CDR3, the DNA is TGTGCCAGCAGCCCTGGACTAGCGGAAGAGACCCAGTACTTC.

The chain links TRBV14 to TRBJ1-1, with D hard to call. The CDR3 runs 17 residues. The germline V gene has CDR1 SGHDN and CDR2 FVKESK. Trimming removed 0 bases at V and 0 bases at J, with 14 bases between. The CDR3, as DNA: TGTGCCAGCAGCCAAGATCTTGGGCCAGGCATGAACACTGAAGCTTTCTTT. Protein product: CASSQDLGPGMNTEAFF.